This T cell receptor (beta chain) derives from a study of control samples from healthy donors and cancer patients. The V end was cut by 0 bases, the J end by 0 bases, with 9 bases between. The CDR3 sequence is 15 residues long. Germline CDR1 and CDR2: SGHTA and FQGNSA. The protocol was immunoSEQ multiplex PCR, while the TCRdb copy is restricted to in-frame clones and leaves out a portion. The table records more than 110,000 clones, roughly 92% of them present only once. Sequenced sample: blood. This chain joins TRBV7-2 and TRBJ2-7; D unclear. The receptor was derived from a man in his thirties or forties in good health. The CDR3 sequence is CASSLASGVSYEQYF. The CDR3 DNA follows: TGTGCCAGCAGCTTAGCTTCCGGAGTCTCCTACGAGCAGTACTTC.